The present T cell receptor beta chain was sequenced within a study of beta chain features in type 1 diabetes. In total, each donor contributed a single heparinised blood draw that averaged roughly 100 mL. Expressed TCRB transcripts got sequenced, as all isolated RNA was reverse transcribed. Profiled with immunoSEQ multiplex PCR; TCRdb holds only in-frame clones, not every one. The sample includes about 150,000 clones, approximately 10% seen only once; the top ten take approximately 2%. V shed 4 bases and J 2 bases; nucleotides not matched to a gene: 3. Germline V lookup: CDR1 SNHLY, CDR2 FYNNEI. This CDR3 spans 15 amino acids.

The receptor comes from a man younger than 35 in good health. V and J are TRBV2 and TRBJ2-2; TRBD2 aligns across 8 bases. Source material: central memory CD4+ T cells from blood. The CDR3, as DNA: TGTGCCAGCAGTGGTGCGGGAGGTAACACCGGGGAGCTGTTTTTT. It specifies CASSGAGGNTGELFF.